The TCR beta chain under discussion was sequenced for a study of CD4 T cells in relation to SARS-CoV-2 and coronaviruses. This CDR3 is built from 15 residues. With 4 bases removed from V and 0 bases from J, the gap between germline ends came to 13 bases. The germline V gene has CDR1 SGHNT and CDR2 YYREEE (reference sequence). Assay used: immunoSEQ multiplex PCR; TCRdb lists only in-frame clones, some missing. The sample has tens of thousands of clones, around four fifths seen once. The unexposed donors gave CD4+ T cells in about 2010-2019, prior to COVID-19. Isolation of CD4+ T cells took place after nine to ten days in culture. In the case of this clone: Its matching antigen is unknown.

The sequence was collected from a human donor in good health. The sample consisted of CD4+ T cells from PBMCs, cultured in vitro. The chain is built from TRBV5-4 and TRBJ1-1; D is undetermined. The chain's CDR3 is CASSPNPNMNTEAFF. In nucleotides, the CDR3 is TGTGCCAGCAGCCCGAACCCTAACATGAACACTGAAGCTTTCTTT.